This T cell receptor (beta chain) appears in the sequencing data of a study of identical twins. Overall study findings and caveats: Memory repertoires showed no such pattern, whereas abundant cord blood beta clonotypes carried fewer insertions. It was possible that invariant MAIT and iNKT cells partly confounded the zero-insertion analyses.

Donors uniformly comprised healthy Caucasians. TCRdb ran MiXCR on the 5' RACE reads and lists one entry per CDR3 protein. The data contain roughly 1,500,000 distinct CDR3 sequences, around a third of them singletons. As to this clonotype: Its matching antigen is unknown.

This TCR derives from a newborn girl in good health. What was sequenced was cord blood.

CDR3 loop: CASSVVSWGYSYNEQFF. CDR3 nucleotides: TGTGCCAGCAGCGTAGTAAGTTGGGGTTACTCCTACAATGAGCAGTTCTTC. The chain combines TRBV9 with TRBJ2-1; D is unclear. The CDR3 runs to 17 residues. Deletions cut 0 bases from V and 0 bases from J, with 13 bases between. From germline, CDR1 is SGDLS and CDR2 YYNGEE.